These 27 T cell receptor beta chains came from one sample sequenced in a study of blood T cell repertoires in COVID-19. The data were produced by immunoSEQ multiplex PCR, yet TCRdb's version contains in-frame clones alone and is incomplete. This sample yields 150,000 to 200,000 clones, of which over 70% are seen a single time; 2.5% to 3% belongs to the top ten. The sample comprised peripheral blood. The receptors come from a man between 70 and 80 years old with acute or convalescent COVID-19.

The chain joins TRBV18 to TRBJ2-2; TRBD2 aligns across 7 bases. The junction had 7 bases not matched to a gene; V was cut back by 3 bases and J by 6 bases. This CDR3 comprises 15 residues. The germline V gene encodes CDR1 KGHSH and CDR2 LQKENI. As DNA, the CDR3 is TGTGCCAGCTCACCCGGGACTACGAGGGCCGGGGAGCTGTTTTTT. This codes for CASSPGTTRAGELFF.

The chain joins TRBV6-1 to TRBJ1-1; 9 positions agree with TRBD1. Trimming cost V 3 bases and J 5 bases; bases outside gene matches: 10. The CDR3 runs 16 residues. The germline V gene encodes CDR1 MNHNS and CDR2 SASEGT. The CDR3 region has the DNA TGTGCCAGCAGTGAGCCGTCACAGGGGGCTCGGACTGAAGCTTTCTTT. Translating gives CASSEPSQGARTEAFF.

V usage is TRBV27 and J usage is TRBJ2-7, with D perhaps matching TRBD2 (6 bases). V lost 4 bases, J lost 0 bases, and 10 bases lay in between. CDR3 size: 14 residues. Germline-derived CDR1 and CDR2 are MNHEY and SMNVEV (reference sequence). The DNA of the CDR3 is TGTGCCAGCAGTTGGAGGGGTCCCTCCTACGAGCAGTACTTC. Residues: CASSWRGPSYEQYF.

Here the CDR3 DNA reads TGTGCCAGCAGCGAGAGGGGACAGGGACTTAATGAAAAACTGTTTTTT. It specifies CASSERGQGLNEKLFF. This chain connects TRBV9 to TRBJ1-4, with 9 bases fitting TRBD1. Germline lookup yields CDR1 SGDLS and CDR2 YYNGEE. Trimming at V came to 3 bases and at J to 4 bases, leaving 7 bases not matched to a gene. The CDR3 totals 16 residues.

The chain uses TRBV6-5 and TRBJ1-1, with a tentative D call TRBD1 (6 bases). The germline V gene encodes CDR1 MNHEY and CDR2 SVGAGI. V lost 8 bases to trimming and J lost 5 bases, with 18 bases between them. The CDR3 is made up of 14 amino acids. In DNA form, the CDR3 reads TGTGCCAGCTCCCCCCCCGGAAGGGGGACTGAAGCTTTCTTT. Its translation is CASSPPGRGTEAFF.

The chain joins TRBV28 to TRBJ2-3, with D perhaps TRBD2 (5 bases). Germline V gene lookup returns CDR1 MDHEN and CDR2 SYDVKM. This CDR3 contains 15 residues. Trimming cost V 4 bases and J 1 base, with 12 bases left between them. The CDR3 is CASSSGMAGTDTQYF. The CDR3 DNA sequence: TGTGCCAGCAGTTCCGGGATGGCGGGCACAGATACGCAGTATTTT.

This clone was seen only a few times. V usage is TRBV7-3 and J usage is TRBJ2-7, with D perhaps TRBD1 (5 bases). Germline CDR1 and CDR2: SGHTA and FQGTGA. The ends were cut back, 5 bases at V and 1 base at J, with 9 bases in the middle. This CDR3 is 13 amino acids long. CDR3 sequence: CASSQDSSYEQYF. The CDR3, as DNA: TGTGCCAGCAGCCAAGACAGTTCCTACGAGCAGTACTTC.

This chain connects TRBV9 to TRBJ2-2; 7 nucleotides align to TRBD1. CDR3 length: 16 residues. Germline V lookup: CDR1 SGDLS, CDR2 YYNGEE. The junction had 6 bases not matched to a gene; V was cut back by 4 bases and J by 0 bases. For the CDR3, the DNA is TGTGCCAGCAGCCCGAGAGGGACAGCGAACACCGGGGAGCTGTTTTTT. Its translation is CASSPRGTANTGELFF.

This chain links TRBV27 with TRBJ2-2; 10 positions match TRBD1. Germline CDR1 is MNHEY and CDR2 is SMNVEV (reference sequence). V shed 6 bases and J 5 bases; nucleotides not matched to a gene: 3. The CDR3 runs 14 residues. CDR3 in amino acids: CASRGTGVTGELFF. The CDR3 nucleotides are TGTGCCAGCAGGGGGACAGGGGTAACCGGGGAGCTGTTTTTT.

The genes are TRBV2 and TRBJ1-2, with TRBD1 as a possible D gene (6 bases). CDR3 length: 12 amino acids. Germline V lookup: CDR1 SNHLY, CDR2 FYNNEI. The CDR3, as DNA: TGTGCACAGGGCAGGGTGTTGTATGGCTACACCTTC. Its translation is CAQGRVLYGYTF.

The chain joins TRBV2 to TRBJ2-5; 8 bases are a match to TRBD2. CDR3 length: 13 amino acids. V lost 6 bases and J lost 5; bases outside the gene matches: 5. Germline V gene data show CDR1 as SNHLY and CDR2 as FYNNEI. The CDR3 protein is CASSGGGSETQYF. The CDR3 region has the DNA TGTGCCAGCAGCGGCGGGGGGTCGGAGACCCAGTACTTC.

This rearrangement joins TRBV5-3 to TRBJ1-2; no clear D gene. TRBV5-3 is known as an ORF, though its function is uncertain. V lost 0 bases and J 5 bases, leaving 17 bases between the germline ends. The CDR3 contains 16 residues. CDR3 amino acids: CARSLDGRRANYGYTF. CDR3 nucleotides: TGTGCCAGAAGCTTGGACGGACGGAGGGCCAATTATGGCTACACCTTC.

This clone was detected once. The V call is TRBV19, the J call TRBJ1-5; 9 positions match TRBD1. With 7 bases clipped from V and 0 bases from J, the junction kept 10 bases outside the gene matches. The CDR3 has 17 amino acids. CDR1 and CDR2 (germline): LNHDA, SQIVND (reference sequence). The CDR3 coding sequence is TGTGCCAGTAACCCGGGACAGGGTGCCTATAGCAATCAGCCCCAGCATTTT. It is translated as CASNPGQGAYSNQPQHF.

The J gene is TRBJ1-5, the V gene TRBV27; 8 positions match TRBD1. Unmatched junction bases numbered 10, after V lost 3 bases and J lost 9 bases. Per germline, CDR1 MNHEY and CDR2 SMNVEV (reference sequence). The CDR3 is made up of 15 amino acids. DNA for the CDR3: TGTGCCAGCAGTTTGCGACAGGGGATTAGTCGGCCCCAGCATTTT. It is translated as CASSLRQGISRPQHF.

The V and J genes are TRBV11-3 and TRBJ2-7; D perhaps matches TRBD1 (6 bases). Germline V gives CDR1 SGHNT, CDR2 YENEEA. The V end was cut by 1 base, the J end by 9 bases, with 10 bases between. CDR3 size: 12 residues. This CDR3 reads CASSLVGAGQYF. CDR3 in DNA: TGTGCCAGCAGCTTAGTGGGGGCCGGGCAGTACTTC.

V usage is TRBV11-2 and J usage is TRBJ2-5; 12 bases map to TRBD2. V lost 5 bases, J lost 4 bases, and 17 bases stayed unmatched. Germline V gene data show CDR1 as SGHAT and CDR2 as FQNNGV. The CDR3 length is 19 residues. The CDR3 protein is CASSGPRLAGAHVGETQYF. CDR3 bases: TGTGCCAGCAGCGGACCGCGACTAGCGGGGGCTCATGTGGGAGAGACCCAGTACTTC.

The V and J genes are TRBV18 and TRBJ2-1, with 9 bases aligning to TRBD1. Germline CDR1 is KGHSH and CDR2 is LQKENI. The junction had 13 bases not matched to a gene; V was cut back by 5 bases and J by 5 bases. The CDR3 runs to 17 residues. CDR3 coding DNA: TGTGCCAGCTCATCGCAACAGGGGGCTTCTAACCACAATGAGCAGTTCTTC. Translated, it gives CASSSQQGASNHNEQFF.

As regards this clone: This may stem from a read error, because a much larger clone lies one nucleotide away. The V call is TRBV5-5, the J call TRBJ2-5; D is undetermined. Germline loops: CDR1 SGHKS, CDR2 YYEKEE (reference sequence). This CDR3 has 14 amino acids. CDR3 sequence (DNA): TGTGCCAGCAGCTTGGCCGGGTATCAAGAGGCCCAGTACTTC. Protein sequence: CASSLAGYQEAQYF.

This clone was observed a few times. The chain joins TRBV5-1 to TRBJ2-5; a weak D match, TRBD2 (6 bases). This CDR3 has 15 amino acids. Germline V CDR1 and CDR2: SGHRS, YFSETQ. Deletions cut 4 bases from V and 3 bases from J, with 16 bases between. The chain's CDR3 is CASSTSPGVEETQYF. The CDR3 bases are TGCGCCAGCAGCACCTCGCCGGGAGTGGAAGAGACCCAGTACTTC.

This clone came up a few times. The rearrangement joins TRBV4-1 to TRBJ1-2; the D is unclear. This CDR3 spans 12 amino acids. Germline V gene lookup returns CDR1 MGHRA and CDR2 YSYEKL. Trimming removed 3 bases from V and 4 bases from J, with 6 bases in between. The CDR3 region is CASSQSGYGYTF. CDR3 bases: TGCGCCAGCAGCCAGAGCGGCTATGGCTACACCTTC.

V usage is TRBV3-1 (or the pseudogene TRBV3-2) and J usage is TRBJ2-3, with 9 nucleotides matching TRBD2. The V and J ends lost 5 bases and 2 bases, in that order; junction bases with no gene match: 5. CDR1 and CDR2 from the germline V gene are LGHDT and YNNKEL (reference sequence). The CDR3 has 15 amino acids. CDR3 sequence (DNA): TGTGCCAGCAGCACAGCGGGGGGACCCACAGATACGCAGTATTTT. Translation gives CASSTAGGPTDTQYF.

This clone showed up just once. Other DNA sequences in the sample encode the same CDR3. The rearrangement links TRBV11-3 to TRBJ2-1, with 11 bases lining up with TRBD2. Looked up from germline, CDR1 is SGHNT and CDR2 is YENEEA. With V trimmed by 1 base and J by 7 bases, 3 bases remained unmatched. The CDR3 has 15 residues. The CDR3 DNA reads as TGTGCCAGCAGCTTAGTAGCGGGGGGGTTAAATGAGCAGTTCTTC. It codes for CASSLVAGGLNEQFF.

The chain combines TRBV6-2 or TRBV6-3 with TRBJ2-3; D unresolved. The ends were cut back, 6 bases at V and 4 bases at J, with 14 bases in the middle. CDR3 length equals 14 residues. Per germline, CDR1 MNHEY and CDR2 SVGEGT. The CDR3 region has the DNA TGTGCCAGCAGCATCCTCCCCCCGGCAGATACGCAGTATTTT. This gives the protein CASSILPPADTQYF.

The V gene is TRBV3-1 (or the pseudogene TRBV3-2), the J gene TRBJ2-1; D is perhaps TRBD2 (5 bases). V gave up 0 bases and J gave up 8 bases, with 11 bases separating them. The germline V gene encodes CDR1 LGHDT and CDR2 YNNKEL (reference sequence). The CDR3 length is 14 residues. This CDR3 is CASSQEDRRYEQFF. DNA for the CDR3: TGTGCCAGCAGCCAAGAAGATCGGAGGTATGAGCAGTTCTTC.

V and J are TRBV18 and TRBJ1-1; D remains unclear. V was shortened by 6 bases and J by 5 bases, with 28 bases between the two germline ends. The CDR3 is made up of 18 amino acids. Germline CDR1 reads KGHSH; CDR2 reads LQKENI. In DNA form, the CDR3 reads TGTGCCAGCTCCCAGGCTGAGTCTGGGCCTCAAACGGGAACTGAAGCTTTCTTT. Its translation: CASSQAESGPQTGTEAFF.

This clone was observed a handful of times. The CDR3 loop reads CASSHAGGGGNEQFF. In DNA, the CDR3 is TGTGCCAGCAGCCACGCGGGGGGCGGGGGAAATGAGCAGTTCTTC. The chain combines TRBV14 with TRBJ2-1, with 8 nucleotides matching TRBD2. The CDR3 has 15 residues. J was trimmed by 7 bases and V by 3 bases; bases with no gene match: 8. Per germline, CDR1 SGHDN and CDR2 FVKESK.

The genes are TRBV5-1 and TRBJ2-1, with TRBD2 matching 11 bases. The germline V gene has CDR1 SGHRS and CDR2 YFSETQ. Trimming removed 0 bases from V and 4 bases from J; junction bases left unmatched: 0. The CDR3 is 15 amino acids. DNA for the CDR3: TGCGCCAGCAGCTTGGGACTAGCGGGATACAATGAGCAGTTCTTC. Protein sequence: CASSLGLAGYNEQFF.